This TCR beta chain was sequenced during a study of identical twins. Notes on the study in general: Researchers reported weaker excess twin sharing in beta out-of-frame sequences.

From the 5' RACE reads, TCRdb called clonotypes with MiXCR, one entry per CDR3 protein. The repertoire includes 1.5 million or so distinct CDR3 sequences, about 30% of them detected once, and approximately 0.25% sits in the top ten. Per germline, CDR1 DFQATT and CDR2 SNEGSKA (reference sequence). The junction had 7 bases not matched to a gene; V was cut back by 4 bases and J by 4 bases. The CDR3 has 13 amino acids. To note about this clonotype: Its antigen is not identified.

The chain carries TRBV20-1 and TRBJ2-7; 7 nucleotides line up with TRBD1. The receptor's source is a newborn girl in good health. The sample comprised cord blood. The CDR3 loop is CSAKRGREYEQYF. DNA for the CDR3: TGCAGTGCTAAGAGGGGGCGCGAGTACGAGCAGTACTTC.